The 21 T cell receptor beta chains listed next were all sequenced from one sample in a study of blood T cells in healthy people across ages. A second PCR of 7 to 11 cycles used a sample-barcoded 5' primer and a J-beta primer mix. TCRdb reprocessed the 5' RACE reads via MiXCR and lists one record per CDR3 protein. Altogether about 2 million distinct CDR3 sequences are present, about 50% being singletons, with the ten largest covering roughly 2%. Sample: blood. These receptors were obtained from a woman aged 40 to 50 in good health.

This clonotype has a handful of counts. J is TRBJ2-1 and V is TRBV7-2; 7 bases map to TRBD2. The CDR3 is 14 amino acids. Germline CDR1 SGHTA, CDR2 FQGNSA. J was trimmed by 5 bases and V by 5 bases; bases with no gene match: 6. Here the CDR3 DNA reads TGTGCCAGCAGCGTGCCGGGAGGTGACAATGAGCAGTTCTTC. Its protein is CASSVPGGDNEQFF.

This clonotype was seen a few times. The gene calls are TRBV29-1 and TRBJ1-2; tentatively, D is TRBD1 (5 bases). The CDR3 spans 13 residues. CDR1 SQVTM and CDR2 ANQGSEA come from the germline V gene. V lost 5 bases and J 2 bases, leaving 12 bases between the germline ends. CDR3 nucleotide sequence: TGCAGCGTTCCGGGACTCGAGAACTATGGCTACACCTTC. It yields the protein CSVPGLENYGYTF.

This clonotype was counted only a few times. The CDR3 nucleotides are TGTGCCAGCAGCCAGACCGTATCGGCCTTCCAAGAGACCCAGTACTTC. Amino acid sequence: CASSQTVSAFQETQYF. V and J are TRBV4-2 and TRBJ2-5; no definite D call. V lost 3 bases and J lost 1, with 15 bases in between. This CDR3 contains 16 residues. Looked up from germline, CDR1 is LGHNA and CDR2 is YNFKEQ.

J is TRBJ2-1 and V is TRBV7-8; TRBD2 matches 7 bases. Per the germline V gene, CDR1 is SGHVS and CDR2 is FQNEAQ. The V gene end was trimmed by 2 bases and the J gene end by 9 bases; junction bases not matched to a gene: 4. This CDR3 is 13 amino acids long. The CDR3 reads CASSLRASGEQFF. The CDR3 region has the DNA TGTGCCAGCAGCTTAAGGGCTAGCGGTGAGCAGTTCTTC.

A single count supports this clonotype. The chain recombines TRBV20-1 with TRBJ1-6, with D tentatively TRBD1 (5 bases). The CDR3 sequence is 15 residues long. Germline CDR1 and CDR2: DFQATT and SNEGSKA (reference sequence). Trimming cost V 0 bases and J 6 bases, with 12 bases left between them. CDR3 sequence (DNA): TGCAGTGCTAGAGATGAGGGGAGACCTAATTCACCCCTCCACTTT. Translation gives CSARDEGRPNSPLHF.

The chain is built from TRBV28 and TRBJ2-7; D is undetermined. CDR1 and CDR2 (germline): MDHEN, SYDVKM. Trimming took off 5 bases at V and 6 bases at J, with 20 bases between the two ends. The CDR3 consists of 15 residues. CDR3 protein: CASSPIRGPAGEQYF. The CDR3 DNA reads TGTGCCAGCAGTCCGATCAGAGGACCCGCCGGCGAGCAGTACTTC.

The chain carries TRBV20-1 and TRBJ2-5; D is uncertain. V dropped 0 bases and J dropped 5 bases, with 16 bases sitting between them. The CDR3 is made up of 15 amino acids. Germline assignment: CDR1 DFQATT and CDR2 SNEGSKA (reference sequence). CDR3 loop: CSARESKRARETQYF. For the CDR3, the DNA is TGCAGTGCTAGAGAGTCAAAACGGGCTAGGGAGACCCAGTACTTC.

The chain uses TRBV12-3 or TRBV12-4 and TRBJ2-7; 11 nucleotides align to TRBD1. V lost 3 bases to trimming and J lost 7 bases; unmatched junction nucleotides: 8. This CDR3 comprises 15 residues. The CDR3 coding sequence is TGTGCCAGCAGTTTTGGGGTGGACAGGGGGCGTGAGCAGTACTTC. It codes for CASSFGVDRGREQYF.

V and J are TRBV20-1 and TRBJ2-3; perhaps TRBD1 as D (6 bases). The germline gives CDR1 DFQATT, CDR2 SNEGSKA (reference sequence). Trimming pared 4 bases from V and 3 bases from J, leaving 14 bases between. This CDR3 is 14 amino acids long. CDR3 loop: CSAKNRVGTDTQYF. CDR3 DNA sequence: TGCAGTGCTAAGAACAGGGTAGGAACAGATACGCAGTATTTT.

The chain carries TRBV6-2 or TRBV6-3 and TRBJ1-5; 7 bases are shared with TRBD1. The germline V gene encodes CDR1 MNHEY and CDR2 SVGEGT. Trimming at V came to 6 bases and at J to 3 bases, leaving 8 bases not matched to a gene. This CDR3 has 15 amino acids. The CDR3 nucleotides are TGTGCCAGCAGAGGGGCTACAGGGGACAATCAGCCCCAGCATTTT. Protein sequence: CASRGATGDNQPQHF.

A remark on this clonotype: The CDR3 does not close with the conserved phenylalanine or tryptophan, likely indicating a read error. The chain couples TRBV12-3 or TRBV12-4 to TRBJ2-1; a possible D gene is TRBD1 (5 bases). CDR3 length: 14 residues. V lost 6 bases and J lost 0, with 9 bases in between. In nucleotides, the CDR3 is TGTGCCAGCAGATCCGACAGCTCCTACAATGAGCAGTTCTAC. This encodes CASRSDSSYNEQFY.

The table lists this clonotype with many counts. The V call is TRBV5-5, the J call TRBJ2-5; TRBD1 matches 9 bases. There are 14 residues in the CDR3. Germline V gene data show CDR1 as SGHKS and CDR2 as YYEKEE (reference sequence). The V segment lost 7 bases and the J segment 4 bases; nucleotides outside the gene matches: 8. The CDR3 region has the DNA TGTGCCAGCTCGAACAGGGGGCGCGGAGAGACCCAGTACTTC. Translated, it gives CASSNRGRGETQYF.

The CDR3 is CAISEDNTSTDTQYF. The DNA of the CDR3 is TGTGCCATCAGTGAAGACAACACTAGCACAGATACGCAGTATTTT. This sequence joins TRBV10-3 and TRBJ2-3; D remains ambiguous. The CDR3 loop spans 15 amino acids. Between the trimmed V and J ends, which lost 3 bases and 0 bases, there was a span of 10 bases. CDR1 and CDR2 from the germline V gene are ENHRY and SYGVKD.

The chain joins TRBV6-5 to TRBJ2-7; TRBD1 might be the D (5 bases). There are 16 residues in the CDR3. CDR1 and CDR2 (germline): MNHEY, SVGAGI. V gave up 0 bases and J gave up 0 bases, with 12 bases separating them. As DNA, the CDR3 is TGTGCCAGCAGTTACTCAGGGGTCGGCAGCTCCTACGAGCAGTACTTC. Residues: CASSYSGVGSSYEQYF.

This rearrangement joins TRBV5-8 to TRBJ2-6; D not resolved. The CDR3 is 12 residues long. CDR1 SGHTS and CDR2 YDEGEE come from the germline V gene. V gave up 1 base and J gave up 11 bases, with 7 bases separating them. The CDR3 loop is CASSLSLHVLTF. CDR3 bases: TGTGCCAGCAGCTTGTCCCTACACGTCCTGACTTTC.

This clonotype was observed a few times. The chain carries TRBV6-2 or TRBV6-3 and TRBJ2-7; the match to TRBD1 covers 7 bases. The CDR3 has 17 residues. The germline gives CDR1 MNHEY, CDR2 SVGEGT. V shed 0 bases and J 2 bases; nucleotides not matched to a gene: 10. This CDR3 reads CASSYSHKPGQTYEQYF. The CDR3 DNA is TGTGCCAGCAGTTACTCGCATAAACCGGGACAGACCTACGAGCAGTACTTC.

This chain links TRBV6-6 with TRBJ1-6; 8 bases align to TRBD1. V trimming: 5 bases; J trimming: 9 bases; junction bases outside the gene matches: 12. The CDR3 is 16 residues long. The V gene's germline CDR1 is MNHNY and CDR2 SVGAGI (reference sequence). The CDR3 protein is CASSDRTGLIASPLHF. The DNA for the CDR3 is TGTGCCAGCAGTGACAGGACAGGGCTAATCGCTTCACCCCTCCACTTT.

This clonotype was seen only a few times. CDR3 nucleotides: TGTGCCAGCAGGAACTCCCACGAGGGACCCTACGAGCAGTACTTC. As protein: CASRNSHEGPYEQYF. The chain carries TRBV6-6 and TRBJ2-7; D could derive from TRBD1 or TRBD2 (5 bases each). There are 15 residues in the CDR3. The V gene's germline CDR1 is MNHNY and CDR2 SVGAGI (reference sequence). Trimming took 6 bases from V and 2 from J, leaving 17 bases between them.

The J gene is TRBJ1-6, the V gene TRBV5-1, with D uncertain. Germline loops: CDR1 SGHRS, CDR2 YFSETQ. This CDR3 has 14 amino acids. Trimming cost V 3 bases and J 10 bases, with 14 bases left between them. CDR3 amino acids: CASSSLGGGSPLHF. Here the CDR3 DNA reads TGCGCCAGCAGCTCCCTCGGTGGAGGATCACCCCTCCACTTT.

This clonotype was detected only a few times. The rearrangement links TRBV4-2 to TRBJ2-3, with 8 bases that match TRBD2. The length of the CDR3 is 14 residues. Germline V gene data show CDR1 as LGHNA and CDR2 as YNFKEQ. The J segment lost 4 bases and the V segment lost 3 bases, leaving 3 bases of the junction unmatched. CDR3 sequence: CASSQLLAADTQYF. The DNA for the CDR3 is TGTGCCAGCAGCCAGTTACTAGCGGCAGATACGCAGTATTTT.

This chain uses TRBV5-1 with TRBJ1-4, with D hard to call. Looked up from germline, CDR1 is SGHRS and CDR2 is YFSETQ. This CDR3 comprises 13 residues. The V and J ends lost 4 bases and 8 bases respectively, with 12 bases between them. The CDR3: CASSVQRGEKLFF. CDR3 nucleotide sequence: TGCGCCAGCAGCGTTCAGCGAGGGGAAAAACTGTTTTTT.